Following are 32 T cell receptor beta chains from one sample sequenced in a study of shared clonotypes between healthy human individuals. The method was immunoSEQ multiplex PCR; TCRdb's version includes in-frame clones alone and lacks a portion of them. The table records some 2 million clones, roughly 96% of them present only once. The sequencing sample was made of naive CD4+ T cells sorted from blood. The subset is: CD45RA+ positively selected. The receptor set was obtained from a man aged 18 to 30 in good health.

The chain joins TRBV25-1 to TRBJ2-5; 10 nucleotides agree with TRBD1. CDR1 and CDR2 (germline): MGHDK, SYGVNS. The CDR3 is 15 amino acids. Germline trimming cut 6 bases from V and 4 bases from J; bases unmatched to any gene: 8. The CDR3 coding sequence is TGTGCCAGCAGAGCCGGGACAGGGGTTTTAGAGACCCAGTACTTC. Protein sequence: CASRAGTGVLETQYF.

To note about this clone: Sequence at one end of the junction differs from germline and may be a read error. J is TRBJ2-5 and V is TRBV7-7; D remains ambiguous. In germline, CDR1 is SSHAT, CDR2 FNYEAQ (reference sequence). This CDR3 has 15 amino acids. CDR3 in DNA: TGTGCTAGCAGCTCCACGGCCACAGCTCTAGAGACCCAGTACTTC. It specifies CASSSTATALETQYF.

The chain carries TRBV28 and TRBJ2-7; possibly TRBD1 or TRBD2 for D (6 bases each). Trimming took 1 base from V and 5 from J, leaving 12 bases between them. Germline lookup yields CDR1 MDHEN and CDR2 SYDVKM. The CDR3 is 14 amino acids. The CDR3 reads CASSLFLGGNEQYF. CDR3 nucleotides: TGTGCCAGCAGTTTATTTCTCGGGGGCAACGAGCAGTACTTC.

This chain joins TRBV2 and TRBJ1-4; 10 bases are a match to TRBD1. Trimming cost V 7 bases and J 7 bases; bases outside gene matches: 9. Germline loops: CDR1 SNHLY, CDR2 FYNNEI. This CDR3 is 15 amino acids long. The DNA for the CDR3 is TGTGCCAGCATCCTATCCGGGACAGGGGTTGAAAAACTGTTTTTT. Translated: CASILSGTGVEKLFF.

Details on this clone: This sample also contains other DNA sequences that code for the same CDR3. The genes are TRBV9 and TRBJ2-6; no reliable D call. Trimming took off 3 bases at V and 0 bases at J, with 4 bases between the two ends. CDR3 length: 14 amino acids. The V gene's germline CDR1 is SGDLS and CDR2 YYNGEE. The CDR3 sequence: CASSAPSGANVLTF. In DNA form, the CDR3 reads TGTGCCAGCAGCGCCCCCTCTGGGGCCAACGTCCTGACTTTC.

The chain couples TRBV30 to TRBJ2-3, with D perhaps matching TRBD2 (6 bases). In germline, CDR1 is GTSNPN, CDR2 SVGIG (reference sequence). This CDR3 spans 13 amino acids. In DNA, the CDR3 is TGTGCAAAAGCCCGGGAGAGCACAGATACGCAGTATTTT. Protein product: CAKARESTDTQYF.

The V call is TRBV25-1, the J call TRBJ1-4, with D possibly being TRBD1 (5 bases). Germline CDR1 is MGHDK and CDR2 is SYGVNS. Trimming removed 6 bases at V and 7 bases at J, with 18 bases between. CDR3 length equals 15 residues. Here the CDR3 DNA reads TGTGCCAGCAGCGGAGTCGGGGCAGGGAGTGAAAAACTGTTTTTT. Encoded protein: CASSGVGAGSEKLFF. The whole variable domain, remainder taken from reference TRBV25-1 and TRBJ1-4, is EADIYQTPRYLVIGTGKKITLECSQTMGHDKMYWYQQDPGMELHLIHYSYGVNSTEKGDLSSESTVSRIRTEHFPLTLESARPSHTSQYLCASSGVGAGSEKLFFGSGTQLSVL.

The chain is built from TRBV6-5 and TRBJ2-5; 11 bases match TRBD2. The CDR3 spans 13 residues. CDR1 is MNHEY, CDR2 SVGAGI, per germline. J lost 7 bases, V lost 6 bases, and 4 bases had no gene match. In nucleotides, the CDR3 is TGTGCCAGCAGGGGACTAGCGGAAGGGACCCAGTACTTC. Its translation: CASRGLAEGTQYF.

J is TRBJ1-4 and V is TRBV25-1; 9 bases line up with TRBD1. Germline values: CDR1 MGHDK, CDR2 SYGVNS. Losses at the gene ends were 3 bases for V and 4 bases for J; bases not matched to a gene: 6. The CDR3 loop spans 16 amino acids. CDR3 DNA: TGTGCCAGCAGTGATCCCGGACAGGGGATTAATGAAAAACTGTTTTTT. As protein: CASSDPGQGINEKLFF.

The gene calls are TRBV25-1 and TRBJ2-5, with 10 positions matching TRBD2. The CDR3 extends over 15 amino acids. Losses at the gene ends were 5 bases for V and 1 base for J; bases not matched to a gene: 4. Per germline, CDR1 MGHDK and CDR2 SYGVNS. CDR3 bases: TGTGCCAGCAGTTCAGCGGGAGGGGGCCAAGAGACCCAGTACTTC. Translation: CASSSAGGGQETQYF.

Details on this clone: This may come from a read error, since a much larger clone is one base off. The V gene is TRBV29-1, the J gene TRBJ2-7; 9 nucleotides line up with TRBD2. The CDR3 is 13 residues long. CDR1 is SQVTM and CDR2 is ANQGSEA in the germline V gene. The DNA of the CDR3 is TGCGGCGTCAGACTAGCGGCCTCCTACGAGCAGTACTTC. It specifies CGVRLAASYEQYF.

The chain uses TRBV11-2 and TRBJ2-4; D may match TRBD1 or TRBD2 (6 bases each). Between the trimmed V and J ends, which lost 1 base and 0 bases, there was a span of 16 bases. The CDR3 runs 18 residues. Germline-derived CDR1 and CDR2 are SGHAT and FQNNGV. CDR3: CASSLGLTGRKAKNIQYF. The CDR3 region has the DNA TGTGCCAGCAGCTTAGGCCTCACAGGGAGGAAAGCCAAAAACATTCAGTACTTC.

The chain couples TRBV4-1 to TRBJ1-5; D gene unclear. This CDR3 has 18 residues. The V end lost 0 bases, the J end lost 0 bases, and 15 bases lay between the germline ends. Germline lookup yields CDR1 MGHRA and CDR2 YSYEKL. In DNA, the CDR3 is TGCGCCAGCAGCCAAGATAGTAGCAGAGAGCTTAGCAATCAGCCCCAGCATTTT. Translation gives CASSQDSSRELSNQPQHF.

The gene calls are TRBV5-4 and TRBJ2-6; D tentatively fits TRBD1 or TRBD2 (5 bases each). Per germline, CDR1 SGHNT and CDR2 YYREEE (reference sequence). The germline V and J ends were trimmed by 0 bases and 0 bases, with 16 bases remaining between them. The CDR3 covers 19 residues. CDR3 bases: TGTGCCAGCAGCTTGGTTGGTAGGTCAGGGAGCTCTGGGGCCAACGTCCTGACTTTC. Protein: CASSLVGRSGSSGANVLTF.

V gene TRBV5-6 combines with J gene TRBJ1-6; 9 bases are shared with TRBD1. V lost 4 bases to trimming and J lost 5 bases; unmatched junction nucleotides: 4. The CDR3 is made up of 15 amino acids. Germline V CDR1 and CDR2: SGHDT, YYEEEE. The CDR3 DNA is TGTGCCAGCAGCCGCCGGGACAGGGATAATTCACCCCTCCACTTT. This codes for CASSRRDRDNSPLHF.

The chain recombines TRBV25-1 with TRBJ2-4, with D perhaps TRBD2 (6 bases). CDR3 length: 15 residues. From germline, CDR1 is MGHDK and CDR2 SYGVNS. Trimming removed 5 bases at V and 7 bases at J, with 18 bases between. CDR3 sequence reads: CASSSGGLGGNIQYF. CDR3 DNA sequence: TGTGCCAGCAGTTCAGGAGGGCTCGGTGGGAACATTCAGTACTTC.

The gene calls are TRBV7-9 and TRBJ1-1, with a tentative D call TRBD1 (6 bases). The V end lost 3 bases, the J end lost 1 base, and 9 bases lay between the germline ends. This CDR3 contains 14 residues. The V gene's germline CDR1 is SEHNR and CDR2 FQNEAQ (reference sequence). In nucleotides, the CDR3 is TGTGCCAGCAGCTTTCAGGGGTCGAACACTGAAGCTTTCTTT. It codes for CASSFQGSNTEAFF.

The gene calls are TRBV7-9 and TRBJ2-1, with 8 bases identical to TRBD1. This CDR3 is 16 amino acids long. Germline assignment: CDR1 SEHNR and CDR2 FQNEAQ (reference sequence). After removal of 5 bases from V and 1 base from J, the junction contained 7 bases not matched to a gene. CDR3 loop: CASSTTDRGSYNEQFF. The CDR3, as DNA: TGTGCCAGCAGCACAACCGACAGGGGATCCTACAATGAGCAGTTCTTC. Looking up the rest from reference TRBV7-9 and TRBJ2-1 gives the full variable domain: DTGVSQNPRHKITKRGQNVTFRCDPISEHNRLYWYRQTLGQGPEFLTYFQNEAQLEKSRLLSDRFSAERPKGSFSTLEIQRTEQGDSAMYLCASSTTDRGSYNEQFFGPGTRLTVL.

Of note for this clone: It may be a read error: a sequence one base away is much more abundant. The genes are TRBV30 and TRBJ1-2; TRBD1 aligns across 9 bases. The germline gives CDR1 GTSNPN, CDR2 SVGIG (reference sequence). The junction had 15 bases not matched to a gene; V was cut back by 5 bases and J by 8 bases. The CDR3 is made up of 15 amino acids. CDR3 DNA: TGTGCCTGGGATACCAGGGGACAGGGTCACGTCGGCTACACCTTC. Amino acids: CAWDTRGQGHVGYTF.

J is TRBJ2-7 and V is TRBV5-5; no clear D. The CDR3 totals 14 residues. The V gene lost 4 bases and the J gene lost 5 bases, with 16 bases spanning the gap. Germline V gene sequence: CDR1 SGHKS, CDR2 YYEKEE (reference sequence). CDR3 residues: CASSPVLGRNEQYF. In nucleotides, the CDR3 is TGTGCCAGCAGCCCCGTTTTGGGTCGTAACGAGCAGTACTTC.

The J gene is TRBJ1-6, the V gene TRBV6-5, with D hard to call. The length of the CDR3 is 15 residues. V lost 3 bases and J 9 bases, leaving 15 bases between the germline ends. CDR1 and CDR2 from the germline V gene are MNHEY and SVGAGI. CDR3 sequence (DNA): TGTGCCAGCAGTTATGAACAGCATGAGCTTTCACCCCTCCACTTT. Its translation is CASSYEQHELSPLHF.

The chain joins TRBV7-2 to TRBJ2-5; D gene uncertain. CDR1 and CDR2 from the germline V gene are SGHTA and FQGNSA. Trimming took 5 bases from V and 5 from J, leaving 15 bases between them. The CDR3 runs to 14 residues. Written as DNA, the CDR3 is TGTGCCAGCAGCCCGGCCCTTGAGGTGGAGACCCAGTACTTC. Protein: CASSPALEVETQYF.

The J gene is TRBJ2-5, the V gene TRBV7-9; TRBD1 might be the D (6 bases). Trimming left V 4 bases short and J 1 base short, with 10 bases between. The germline V gene encodes CDR1 SEHNR and CDR2 FQNEAQ (reference sequence). The CDR3 is 14 residues long. The CDR3: CASSSTQGQETQYF. The CDR3 region has the DNA TGTGCCAGCAGCTCCACACAGGGCCAAGAGACCCAGTACTTC. Looking up the rest from reference TRBV7-9 and TRBJ2-5 gives the full variable domain: DTGVSQNPRHKITKRGQNVTFRCDPISEHNRLYWYRQTLGQGPEFLTYFQNEAQLEKSRLLSDRFSAERPKGSFSTLEIQRTEQGDSAMYLCASSSTQGQETQYFGPGTRLLVL.

The chain is built from TRBV5-4 and TRBJ2-3, with 10 bases matching TRBD2. Germline CDR1 SGHNT, CDR2 YYREEE (reference sequence). J gave up 2 bases and V 4 bases, and 7 bases lay outside the gene matches. The CDR3 loop spans 16 amino acids. Written as DNA, the CDR3 is TGTGCCAGCAGCAACCCGGGACTAGCGTCCACAGATACGCAGTATTTT. Translating it yields CASSNPGLASTDTQYF.

This chain links TRBV5-1 with TRBJ1-2; TRBD1 matches 7 bases. The V segment lost 4 bases and the J segment 2 bases; nucleotides outside the gene matches: 5. The length of the CDR3 is 14 residues. Germline values: CDR1 SGHRS, CDR2 YFSETQ. CDR3 amino acids: CASSPGQMNYGYTF. CDR3 DNA: TGCGCCAGCAGCCCGGGACAGATGAACTATGGCTACACCTTC.

This chain uses TRBV28 with TRBJ1-1; D unresolved. In germline, CDR1 is MDHEN, CDR2 SYDVKM. V was clipped by 6 bases and J by 1 base, with 15 bases between them. The CDR3 contains 15 residues. The CDR3 sequence is CASRTWGLGNTEAFF. In nucleotides, the CDR3 is TGTGCCAGCAGGACCTGGGGTCTTGGGAACACTGAAGCTTTCTTT. The full variable domain, completed using reference TRBV28 and TRBJ1-1, is DVKVTQSSRYLVKRTGEKVFLECVQDMDHENMFWYRQDPGLGLRLIYFSYDVKMKEKGDIPEGYSVSREKKERFSLILESASTNQTSMYLCASRTWGLGNTEAFFGQGTRLTVV.

The chain recombines TRBV7-9 with TRBJ1-3; the match to TRBD1 covers 7 bases. The V segment lost 11 bases and the J segment 1 base; nucleotides outside the gene matches: 8. The germline gives CDR1 SEHNR, CDR2 FQNEAQ (reference sequence). The CDR3 is made up of 14 amino acids. As DNA, the CDR3 is TGTGCCGGGGGACAGTCGGCTTCTGGAAACACCATATATTTT. Protein: CAGGQSASGNTIYF.

The chain employs TRBV4-2 and TRBJ2-3, with 13 bases that match TRBD2. The trim removed 3 bases at V and 14 bases at J, leaving 11 bases unmatched. The V gene's germline CDR1 is LGHNA and CDR2 YNFKEQ. The CDR3 is 15 residues long. As DNA, the CDR3 is TGTGCCAGCAGCCAGGGGACTAGCGGGGTCCAAATCCTGTATTTT. Translated: CASSQGTSGVQILYF.

V is TRBV19 and J is TRBJ1-1; D gene unclear. The germline V gene encodes CDR1 LNHDA and CDR2 SQIVND (reference sequence). V was trimmed by 5 bases and J by 1 base, leaving 8 bases between them. CDR3 length equals 13 residues. CDR3 sequence: CASSENRNTEAFF. The CDR3 bases are TGTGCCAGTAGTGAGAACAGGAACACTGAAGCTTTCTTT.

The gene calls are TRBV7-2 and TRBJ1-6; D ambiguous. Trimming pared 5 bases from V and 7 bases from J, leaving 12 bases between. CDR1 and CDR2 (germline): SGHTA, FQGNSA. This CDR3 is built from 14 residues. CDR3 region: CASSARGGNSPLHF. The CDR3 nucleotides are TGTGCCAGCAGCGCGAGAGGTGGAAATTCACCCCTCCACTTT.

The CDR3 DNA follows: TGCGCCAGCAGCTGGGATGGACAGGGGGACTCTGGCTACACCTTC. Its protein product is CASSWDGQGDSGYTF. The chain carries TRBV5-1 and TRBJ1-2; the match to TRBD1 covers 10 bases. The germline gives CDR1 SGHRS, CDR2 YFSETQ. With V trimmed by 3 bases and J by 7 bases, 9 bases remained unmatched. CDR3 length: 15 amino acids.

V is TRBV5-6 and J is TRBJ2-5; 7 bases fit TRBD1. Germline V lookup: CDR1 SGHDT, CDR2 YYEEEE. Trimming at V came to 0 bases and at J to 6 bases, leaving 11 bases not matched to a gene. This CDR3 has 16 amino acids. The CDR3 is CASSLEWTGEQKTQYF. The CDR3 DNA reads as TGTGCCAGCAGCTTGGAGTGGACAGGAGAGCAGAAGACCCAGTACTTC.